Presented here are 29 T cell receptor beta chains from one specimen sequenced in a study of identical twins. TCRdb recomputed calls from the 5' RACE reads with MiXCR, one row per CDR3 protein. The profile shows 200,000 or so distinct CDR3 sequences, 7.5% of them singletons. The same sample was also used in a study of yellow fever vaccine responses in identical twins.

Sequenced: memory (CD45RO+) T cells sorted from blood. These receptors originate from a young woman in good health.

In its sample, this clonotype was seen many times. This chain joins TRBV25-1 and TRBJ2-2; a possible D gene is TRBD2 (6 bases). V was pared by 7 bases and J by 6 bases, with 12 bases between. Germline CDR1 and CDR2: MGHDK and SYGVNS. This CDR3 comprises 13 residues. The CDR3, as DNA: TGTGCCAGCACTCGGGACTCGCCCGGGGAGCTGTTTTTT. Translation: CASTRDSPGELFF.

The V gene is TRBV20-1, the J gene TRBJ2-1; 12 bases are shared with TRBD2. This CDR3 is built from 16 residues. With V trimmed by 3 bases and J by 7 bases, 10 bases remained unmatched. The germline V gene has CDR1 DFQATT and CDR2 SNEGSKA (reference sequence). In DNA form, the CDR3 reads TGCAGTGCTAGGCTAGCGGGGGGGCCCTCTGTGAATGAGCAGTTCTTC. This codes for CSARLAGGPSVNEQFF.

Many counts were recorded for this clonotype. The CDR3 nucleotides read TGTGCCAGCTCACCACCGAATCTAGCGGGCCCTCGAGAGACCCAGTACTTC. This sequence encodes CASSPPNLAGPRETQYF. The gene calls are TRBV18 and TRBJ2-5; the match to TRBD2 covers 8 bases. This CDR3 spans 17 amino acids. Trimming removed 0 bases from V and 4 bases from J; junction bases left unmatched: 10. Germline loops: CDR1 KGHSH, CDR2 LQKENI.

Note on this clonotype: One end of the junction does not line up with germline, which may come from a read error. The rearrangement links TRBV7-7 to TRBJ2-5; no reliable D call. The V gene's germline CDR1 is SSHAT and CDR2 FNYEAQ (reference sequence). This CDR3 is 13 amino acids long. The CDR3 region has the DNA TGTGCTAGCAGCCTTTCGGACCAAGAGACCCAGTACTTC. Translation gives CASSLSDQETQYF.

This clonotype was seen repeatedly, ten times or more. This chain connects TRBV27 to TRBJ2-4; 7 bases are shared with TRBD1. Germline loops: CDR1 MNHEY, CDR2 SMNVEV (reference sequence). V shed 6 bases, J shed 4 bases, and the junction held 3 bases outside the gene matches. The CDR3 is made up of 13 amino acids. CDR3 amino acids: CASRGTVKNIQYF. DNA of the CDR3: TGTGCCAGCAGGGGGACAGTTAAAAACATTCAGTACTTC.

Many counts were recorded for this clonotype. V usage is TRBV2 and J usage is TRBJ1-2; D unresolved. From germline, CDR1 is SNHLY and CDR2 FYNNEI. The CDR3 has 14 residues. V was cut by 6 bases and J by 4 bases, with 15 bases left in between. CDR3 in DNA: TGTGCCAGCAGCGGTCCCGGGGTGGGCTATGGCTACACCTTC. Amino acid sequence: CASSGPGVGYGYTF.

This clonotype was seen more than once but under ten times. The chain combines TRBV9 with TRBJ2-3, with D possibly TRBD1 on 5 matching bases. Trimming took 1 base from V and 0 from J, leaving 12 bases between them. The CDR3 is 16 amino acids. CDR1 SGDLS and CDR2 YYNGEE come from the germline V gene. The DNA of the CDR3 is TGTGCCAGCAGCGTAAGTATAGCAGGGAGCACAGATACGCAGTATTTT. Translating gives CASSVSIAGSTDTQYF.

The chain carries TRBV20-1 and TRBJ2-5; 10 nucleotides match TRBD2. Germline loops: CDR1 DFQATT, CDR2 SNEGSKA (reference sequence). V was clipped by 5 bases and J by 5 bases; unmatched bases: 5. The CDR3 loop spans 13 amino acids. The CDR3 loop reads CSALLAGVETQYF. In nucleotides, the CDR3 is TGCAGTGCTCTTCTAGCGGGAGTTGAGACCCAGTACTTC.

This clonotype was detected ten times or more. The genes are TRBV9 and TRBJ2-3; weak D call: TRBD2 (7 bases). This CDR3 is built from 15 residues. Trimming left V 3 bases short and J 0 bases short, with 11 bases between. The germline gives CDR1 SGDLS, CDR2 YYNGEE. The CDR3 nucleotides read TGTGCCAGCAGCGCGGGGGGCTCTAGCACAGATACGCAGTATTTT. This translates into CASSAGGSSTDTQYF.

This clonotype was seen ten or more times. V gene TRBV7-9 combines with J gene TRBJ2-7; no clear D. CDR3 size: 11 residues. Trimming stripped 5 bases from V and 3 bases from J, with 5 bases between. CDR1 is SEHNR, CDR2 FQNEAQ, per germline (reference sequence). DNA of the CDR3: TGTGCCAGCAGCCCAAACTACGAGCAGTACTTC. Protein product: CASSPNYEQYF.

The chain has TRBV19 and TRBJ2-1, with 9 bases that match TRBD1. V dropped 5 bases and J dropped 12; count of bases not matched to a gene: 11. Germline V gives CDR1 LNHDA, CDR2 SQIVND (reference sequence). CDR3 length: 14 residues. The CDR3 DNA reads TGTGCCAGTAGTGCCGGGGACAGGGTGGTAGGGCAGTTCTTC. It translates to CASSAGDRVVGQFF.

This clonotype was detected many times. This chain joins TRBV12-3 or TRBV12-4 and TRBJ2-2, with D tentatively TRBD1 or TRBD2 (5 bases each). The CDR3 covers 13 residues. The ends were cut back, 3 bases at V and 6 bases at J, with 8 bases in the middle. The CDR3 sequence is CASSFLGAGELFF. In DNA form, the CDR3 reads TGTGCCAGCAGTTTCTTGGGGGCCGGGGAGCTGTTTTTT.

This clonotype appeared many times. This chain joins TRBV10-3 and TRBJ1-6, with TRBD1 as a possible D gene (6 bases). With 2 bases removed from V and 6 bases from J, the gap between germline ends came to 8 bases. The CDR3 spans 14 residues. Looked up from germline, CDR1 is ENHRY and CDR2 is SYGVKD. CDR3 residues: CAISEGQINSPLHF. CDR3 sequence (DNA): TGTGCCATCAGTGAGGGACAGATTAATTCACCCCTCCACTTT.

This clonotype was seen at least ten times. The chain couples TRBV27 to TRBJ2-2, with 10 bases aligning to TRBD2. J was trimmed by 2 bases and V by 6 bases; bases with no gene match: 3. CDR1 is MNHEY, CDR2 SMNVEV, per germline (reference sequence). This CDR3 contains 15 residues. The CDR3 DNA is TGTGCCAGCAGGGGACTAGCGATAAACACCGGGGAGCTGTTTTTT. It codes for CASRGLAINTGELFF.

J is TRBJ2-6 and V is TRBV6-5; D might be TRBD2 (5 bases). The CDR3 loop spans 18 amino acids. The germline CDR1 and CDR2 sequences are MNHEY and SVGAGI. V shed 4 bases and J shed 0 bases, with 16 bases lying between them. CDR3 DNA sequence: TGTGCCAGCAGTTTGGGCGGAGGCTACCTCTCTGGGGCCAACGTCCTGACTTTC. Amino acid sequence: CASSLGGGYLSGANVLTF.

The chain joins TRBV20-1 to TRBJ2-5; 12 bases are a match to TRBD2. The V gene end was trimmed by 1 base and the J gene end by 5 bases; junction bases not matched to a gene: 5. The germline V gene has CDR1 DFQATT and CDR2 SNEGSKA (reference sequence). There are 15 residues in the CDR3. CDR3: CSARGTSGEGETQYF. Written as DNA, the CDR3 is TGCAGTGCTAGAGGGACTAGCGGGGAAGGGGAGACCCAGTACTTC.

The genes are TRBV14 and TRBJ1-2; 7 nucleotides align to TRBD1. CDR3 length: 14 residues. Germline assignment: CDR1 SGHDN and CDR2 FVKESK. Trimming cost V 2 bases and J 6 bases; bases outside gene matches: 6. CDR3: CASSQSTGLDGYTF. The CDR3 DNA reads TGTGCCAGCAGCCAATCGACAGGGCTCGATGGCTACACCTTC.

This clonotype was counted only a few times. The CDR3 loop reads CASSPTPGVAGRGQETQYF. The CDR3 DNA is TGTGCCAGCAGCCCGACCCCTGGAGTAGCGGGAAGGGGTCAAGAGACCCAGTACTTC. The chain is built from TRBV3-1 and TRBJ2-5; 8 positions match TRBD2. CDR1 LGHDT and CDR2 YNNKEL come from the germline V gene (reference sequence). This CDR3 contains 19 residues. V dropped 4 bases and J dropped 2; count of bases not matched to a gene: 18.

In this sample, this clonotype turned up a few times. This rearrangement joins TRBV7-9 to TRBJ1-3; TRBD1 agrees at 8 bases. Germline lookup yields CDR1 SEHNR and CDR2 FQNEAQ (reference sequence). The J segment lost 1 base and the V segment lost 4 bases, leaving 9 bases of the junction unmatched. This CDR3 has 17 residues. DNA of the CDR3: TGTGCCAGCAGCTCCACCCCGCGACAGGGGTCTGGAAACACCATATATTTT. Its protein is CASSSTPRQGSGNTIYF. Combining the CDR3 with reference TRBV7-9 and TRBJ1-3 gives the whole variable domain DTGVSQNPRHKITKRGQNVTFRCDPISEHNRLYWYRQTLGQGPEFLTYFQNEAQLEKSRLLSDRFSAERPKGSFSTLEIQRTEQGDSAMYLCASSSTPRQGSGNTIYFGEGSWLTVV.

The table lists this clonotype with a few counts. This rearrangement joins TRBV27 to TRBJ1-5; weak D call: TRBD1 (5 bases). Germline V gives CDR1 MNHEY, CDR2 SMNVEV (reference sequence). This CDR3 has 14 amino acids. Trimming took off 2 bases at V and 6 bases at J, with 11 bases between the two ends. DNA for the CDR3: TGTGCCAGCAGTTTAGGGGGAGGGCCTCAGCCCCAGCATTTT. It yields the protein CASSLGGGPQPQHF.

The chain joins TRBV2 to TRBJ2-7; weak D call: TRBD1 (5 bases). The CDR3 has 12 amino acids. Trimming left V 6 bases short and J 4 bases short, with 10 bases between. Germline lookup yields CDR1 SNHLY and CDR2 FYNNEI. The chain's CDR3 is CASSQGTYEQYF. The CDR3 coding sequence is TGTGCCAGCAGCCAGGGTACTTACGAGCAGTACTTC. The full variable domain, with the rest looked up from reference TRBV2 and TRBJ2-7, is EPEVTQTPSHQVTQMGQEVILRCVPISNHLYFYWYRQILGQKVEFLVSFYNNEISEKSEIFDDQFSVERPDGSNFTLKIRSTKLEDSAMYFCASSQGTYEQYFGPGTRLTVT.

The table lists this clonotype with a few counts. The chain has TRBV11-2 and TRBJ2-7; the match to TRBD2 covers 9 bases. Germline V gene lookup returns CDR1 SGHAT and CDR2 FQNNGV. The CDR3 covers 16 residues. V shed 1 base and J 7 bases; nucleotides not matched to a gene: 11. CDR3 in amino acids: CASSLGSGGTLGEQYF. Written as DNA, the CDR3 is TGTGCCAGCAGCTTAGGCAGCGGGGGGACGCTGGGGGAGCAGTACTTC.

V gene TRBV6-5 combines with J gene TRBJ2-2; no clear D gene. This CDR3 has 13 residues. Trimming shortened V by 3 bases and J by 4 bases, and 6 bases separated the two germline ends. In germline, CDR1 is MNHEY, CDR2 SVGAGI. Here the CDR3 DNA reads TGTGCCAGCAGTTATTTAGGCACCGGGGAGCTGTTTTTT. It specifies CASSYLGTGELFF.

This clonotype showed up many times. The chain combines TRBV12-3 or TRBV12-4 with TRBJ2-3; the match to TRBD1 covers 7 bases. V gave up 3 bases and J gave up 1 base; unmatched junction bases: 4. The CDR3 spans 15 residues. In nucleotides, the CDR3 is TGTGCCAGCAGTTTCCACACAGGGGGCACAGATACGCAGTATTTT. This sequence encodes CASSFHTGGTDTQYF.

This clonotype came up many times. CDR3 bases: TGCGCCACCAGGGAAACTGGACTAACGAGCGATGAGCAGTTCTTC. Protein sequence: CATRETGLTSDEQFF. The chain employs TRBV5-1 and TRBJ2-1; D may be TRBD2 (6 bases). V lost 9 bases and J lost 8, with 24 bases in between. The CDR3 covers 15 residues. Germline V gives CDR1 SGHRS, CDR2 YFSETQ.

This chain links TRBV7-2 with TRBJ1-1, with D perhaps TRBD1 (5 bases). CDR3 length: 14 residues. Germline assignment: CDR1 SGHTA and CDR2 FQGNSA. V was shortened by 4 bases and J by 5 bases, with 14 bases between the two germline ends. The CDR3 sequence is CASSSGPGGTEAFF. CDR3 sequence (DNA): TGTGCCAGCAGCTCGGGGCCTGGGGGGACTGAAGCTTTCTTT.

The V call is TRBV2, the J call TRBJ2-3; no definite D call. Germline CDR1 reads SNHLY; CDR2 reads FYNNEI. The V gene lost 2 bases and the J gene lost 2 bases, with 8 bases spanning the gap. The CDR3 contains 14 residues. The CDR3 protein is CASSEQTATDTQYF. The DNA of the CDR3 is TGTGCCAGCAGTGAACAGACTGCCACAGATACGCAGTATTTT.

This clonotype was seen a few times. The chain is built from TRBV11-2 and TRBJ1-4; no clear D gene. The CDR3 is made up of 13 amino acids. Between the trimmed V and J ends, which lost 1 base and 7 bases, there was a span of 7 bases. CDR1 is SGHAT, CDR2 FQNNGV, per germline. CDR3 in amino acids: CASSLGLGEKLFF. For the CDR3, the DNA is TGTGCCAGCAGCTTAGGCCTTGGTGAAAAACTGTTTTTT. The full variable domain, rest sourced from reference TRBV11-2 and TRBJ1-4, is EAGVAQSPRYKIIEKRQSVAFWCNPISGHATLYWYQQILGQGPKLLIQFQNNGVVDDSQLPKDRFSAERLKGVDSTLKIQPAKLEDSAVYLCASSLGLGEKLFFGSGTQLSVL.

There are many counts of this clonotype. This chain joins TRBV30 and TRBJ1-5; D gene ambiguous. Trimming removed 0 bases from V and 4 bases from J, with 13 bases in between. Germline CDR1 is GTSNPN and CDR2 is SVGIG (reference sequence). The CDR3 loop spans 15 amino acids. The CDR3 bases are TGTGCCTGGAGTGTAATTGGTAGGGAGAATCAGCCCCAGCATTTT. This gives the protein CAWSVIGRENQPQHF.